A single sample gave rise to the 29 T cell receptor beta chains below, sequenced in a study of blood T cell repertoires in COVID-19. The table came from immunoSEQ multiplex PCR; TCRdb's copy has only in-frame clones and leaves some out. Of about 280,000 clones listed, around 84% are singletons. Sequencing was carried out using PBMCs or T cells enriched from blood (not recorded which). These receptors came from a woman aged 45-65 years who had recovered from COVID-19.

CDR3 sequence (DNA): TGTGCCAGTAGGGCCCCGGGACAGGGCGGCGATGAGCAGTTCTTC. It encodes CASRAPGQGGDEQFF. The chain has TRBV19 and TRBJ2-1; the match to TRBD1 covers 9 bases. This CDR3 has 15 residues. Trimming cost V 6 bases and J 8 bases; bases outside gene matches: 11. The germline CDR1 and CDR2 sequences are LNHDA and SQIVND (reference sequence).

This clone was detected a few times. The rearrangement joins TRBV4-1 to TRBJ2-3, with a possible D match to TRBD1 (5 bases). Trimming shortened V by 3 bases and J by 2 bases, and 12 bases separated the two germline ends. The V gene's germline CDR1 is MGHRA and CDR2 YSYEKL. This CDR3 spans 15 amino acids. CDR3 nucleotide sequence: TGCGCCAGCAGCCAGGGGCGTTTCCTCACAGATACGCAGTATTTT. This encodes CASSQGRFLTDTQYF.

This clone was recorded once. The chain has TRBV27 and TRBJ1-1; D might be TRBD1 (6 bases). This CDR3 contains 17 residues. V was cut by 8 bases and J by 4 bases, with 26 bases left in between. Germline CDR1 and CDR2: MNHEY and SMNVEV (reference sequence). The CDR3 loop is CASETPLRQVSGTEAFF. The CDR3 coding sequence is TGTGCCAGCGAAACCCCCCTGCGACAGGTATCGGGCACTGAAGCTTTCTTT.

V and J are TRBV19 and TRBJ1-1; D not resolved. The germline V gene encodes CDR1 LNHDA and CDR2 SQIVND (reference sequence). Trimming left V 4 bases short and J 0 bases short, with 6 bases between. This CDR3 region has 13 residues. For the CDR3, the DNA is TGTGCCAGTAGTACTTCTATGAACACTGAAGCTTTCTTT. Its translation: CASSTSMNTEAFF.

The CDR3 sequence is CATYEGQGYEKLFF. DNA for the CDR3: TGTGCCACCTATGAAGGACAGGGCTATGAAAAACTGTTTTTT. V is TRBV2 and J is TRBJ1-4; 8 bases fit TRBD1. From germline, CDR1 is SNHLY and CDR2 FYNNEI. V shed 10 bases, J shed 6 bases, and the junction held 10 bases outside the gene matches. CDR3 length equals 14 residues.

V gene TRBV7-2 combines with J gene TRBJ1-2; no definite D call. V dropped 1 base and J dropped 4 bases, with 10 bases sitting between them. This CDR3 contains 14 residues. CDR1 and CDR2 from the germline V gene are SGHTA and FQGNSA. CDR3 region: CASSLDRTGYGYTF. The DNA for the CDR3 is TGTGCCAGCAGCTTAGATAGGACTGGCTATGGCTACACCTTC.

The table lists this clone with a count of one. The V and J genes are TRBV19 and TRBJ2-3; 10 positions agree with TRBD2. In germline, CDR1 is LNHDA, CDR2 SQIVND (reference sequence). There are 15 residues in the CDR3. Trimming cost V 3 bases and J 4 bases; bases outside gene matches: 4. The CDR3 DNA is TGTGCCAGTAGTATCCCTAGCGGGAGTCCAGATACGCAGTATTTT. Translated: CASSIPSGSPDTQYF.

This chain joins TRBV9 and TRBJ2-2; D is ambiguous. The V gene's germline CDR1 is SGDLS and CDR2 YYNGEE. The ends were cut back, 0 bases at V and 0 bases at J, with 6 bases in the middle. The length of the CDR3 is 15 residues. CDR3 sequence reads: CASSVGSPNTGELFF. In nucleotides, the CDR3 is TGTGCCAGCAGCGTAGGTAGCCCGAACACCGGGGAGCTGTTTTTT.

This chain joins TRBV4-3 and TRBJ2-1; TRBD1 matches 7 bases. V lost 0 bases to trimming and J lost 12 bases; unmatched junction nucleotides: 5. Germline CDR1 reads LGHNA; CDR2 reads YSLEER. The CDR3 contains 13 residues. The DNA of the CDR3 is TGCGCCAGCAGCCAAGAGAGAAGGGACAGGCAGTTCTTC. Protein: CASSQERRDRQFF.

This clone has just one count. The DNA for the CDR3 is TGTGCCAGCAGTCTCACTAGCGGGGGGCAGGATACGCAGTATTTT. It codes for CASSLTSGGQDTQYF. V gene TRBV28 combines with J gene TRBJ2-3; 12 nucleotides align to TRBD2. This CDR3 contains 15 residues. The V segment lost 5 bases and the J segment 6 bases; nucleotides outside the gene matches: 6. Germline loops: CDR1 MDHEN, CDR2 SYDVKM.

The V gene is TRBV28, the J gene TRBJ1-3; 7 nucleotides line up with TRBD1. This CDR3 region has 15 residues. V dropped 7 bases and J dropped 2; count of bases not matched to a gene: 8. Germline loops: CDR1 MDHEN, CDR2 SYDVKM. The CDR3 protein is CASTPGGSPGNTIYF. CDR3 nucleotides: TGTGCCAGCACCCCAGGGGGGTCGCCTGGAAACACCATATATTTT.

The rearrangement joins TRBV18 to TRBJ1-1; maybe TRBD1 (6 bases). CDR1 and CDR2 (germline): KGHSH, LQKENI. The CDR3 consists of 15 residues. Trimming removed 3 bases at V and 0 bases at J, with 11 bases between. The CDR3 DNA reads as TGTGCCAGCTCACCCAGACAGGTTATGAACACTGAAGCTTTCTTT. It encodes CASSPRQVMNTEAFF.

This rearrangement joins TRBV5-4 to TRBJ1-2, with a weak D call TRBD1 (6 bases). V lost 9 bases and J lost 1, with 13 bases in between. Per the germline V gene, CDR1 is SGHNT and CDR2 is YYREEE (reference sequence). This CDR3 comprises 13 residues. The CDR3 DNA reads TGTGCCACCGCGGACAGATATAACTATGGCTACACCTTC. Translating gives CATADRYNYGYTF.

This sequence joins TRBV18 and TRBJ1-3; 7 nucleotides line up with TRBD1. The CDR3 is 16 residues long. With 4 bases clipped from V and 0 bases from J, the junction kept 6 bases outside the gene matches. Germline assignment: CDR1 KGHSH and CDR2 LQKENI. The CDR3 loop reads CASSQGGGFSGNTIYF. CDR3 DNA: TGTGCCAGCTCACAAGGAGGGGGCTTCTCTGGAAACACCATATATTTT.

This chain links TRBV28 with TRBJ1-1; D remains unclear. V was shortened by 5 bases and J by 1 base, with 17 bases between the two germline ends. Per germline, CDR1 MDHEN and CDR2 SYDVKM. There are 16 residues in the CDR3. CDR3 protein: CASSTPGRRANTEAFF. As DNA, the CDR3 is TGTGCCAGCAGTACGCCGGGCCGGCGGGCGAACACTGAAGCTTTCTTT.

V is TRBV3-1 (or the pseudogene TRBV3-2) and J is TRBJ2-4; 10 bases are a match to TRBD1. Trimming took 0 bases from V and 11 from J; bases not matched to a gene: 7. The CDR3 sequence is 15 residues long. Germline CDR1 and CDR2: LGHDT and YNNKEL (reference sequence). The CDR3 DNA follows: TGTGCCAGCAGCCAAGATACGGGGACAGGGGCCCTTCAGTACTTC. This translates into CASSQDTGTGALQYF.

The CDR3 DNA reads TGTGCCAGCAGTTACATAGGGGGCAGGGGCAATCAGCCCCAGCATTTT. Translated: CASSYIGGRGNQPQHF. The rearrangement uses TRBV6-5 and TRBJ1-5; TRBD1 agrees at 7 bases. This CDR3 region has 16 residues. V shed 2 bases and J 2 bases; nucleotides not matched to a gene: 6. Germline assignment: CDR1 MNHEY and CDR2 SVGAGI.

The gene calls are TRBV12-3 or TRBV12-4 and TRBJ2-1; 8 nucleotides match TRBD1. V was clipped by 6 bases and J by 7 bases; unmatched bases: 5. This CDR3 has 13 residues. The CDR3 region is CASRTRQGNEQFF. The CDR3, as DNA: TGTGCCAGCAGAACTCGACAGGGGAATGAGCAGTTCTTC.

The chain is built from TRBV4-1 and TRBJ2-1; 10 bases are a match to TRBD2. Germline-derived CDR1 and CDR2 are MGHRA and YSYEKL. The CDR3 extends over 14 amino acids. With 4 bases clipped from V and 7 bases from J, the junction kept 4 bases outside the gene matches. CDR3 nucleotide sequence: TGCGCCAGCAGCCTCAGCGGGGGGGGTAATGAGCAGTTCTTC. Protein product: CASSLSGGGNEQFF.

The chain joins TRBV11-2 to TRBJ2-2; 11 positions match TRBD1. Germline values: CDR1 SGHAT, CDR2 FQNNGV. V gave up 3 bases and J gave up 6 bases; unmatched junction bases: 3. CDR3 size: 15 residues. DNA of the CDR3: TGTGCCAGCAGCTTGGGGACAGGGGGGGCCGGGGAGCTGTTTTTT. As protein: CASSLGTGGAGELFF.

The chain couples TRBV2 to TRBJ1-1, with TRBD1 as a possible D gene (6 bases). CDR1 SNHLY and CDR2 FYNNEI come from the germline V gene. CDR3 length: 14 residues. Deletions cut 10 bases from V and 4 bases from J, with 19 bases between. CDR3 protein: CATARQAQGTEAFF. CDR3 in DNA: TGTGCCACCGCCCGACAGGCTCAGGGCACTGAAGCTTTCTTT.

V usage is TRBV7-2 and J usage is TRBJ2-1; D is unresolved. CDR3 size: 15 residues. V was cut by 5 bases and J by 8 bases, with 19 bases left in between. The germline gives CDR1 SGHTA, CDR2 FQGNSA. CDR3 amino acids: CASSPAARRNDEQFF. The DNA of the CDR3 is TGTGCCAGCAGCCCGGCGGCCCGACGGAACGATGAGCAGTTCTTC.

V gene TRBV30 combines with J gene TRBJ1-1, with unresolved D. The V end was cut by 6 bases, the J end by 0 bases, with 14 bases between. The V gene's germline CDR1 is GTSNPN and CDR2 SVGIG (reference sequence). The CDR3 contains 14 residues. The CDR3 here is CACSLGLLNTEAFF. In DNA, the CDR3 is TGTGCCTGTAGTCTGGGCCTTTTGAACACTGAAGCTTTCTTT.

The chain employs TRBV15 and TRBJ1-3, with a tentative D call TRBD1 (5 bases). This CDR3 has 15 residues. Trimming shortened V by 0 bases and J by 1 base, and 7 bases separated the two germline ends. In germline, CDR1 is LNHNV, CDR2 YYDKDF (reference sequence). The CDR3 loop reads CATSRDQGSGNTIYF. CDR3 nucleotides: TGTGCCACCAGCAGAGATCAGGGTTCTGGAAACACCATATATTTT.

This clone was counted between two and nine times. The gene calls are TRBV7-2 and TRBJ2-7; the match to TRBD2 covers 7 bases. J lost 5 bases, V lost 0 bases, and 4 bases had no gene match. CDR1 SGHTA and CDR2 FQGNSA come from the germline V gene. This CDR3 is 14 amino acids long. CDR3 DNA sequence: TGTGCCAGCAGCTTAGCAGCGGGGAAGGACGAGCAGTACTTC. Encoded protein: CASSLAAGKDEQYF. Complete variable domain (other parts from reference TRBV7-2 and TRBJ2-7): GAGVSQSPSNKVTEKGKDVELRCDPISGHTALYWYRQSLGQGLEFLIYFQGNSAPDKSGLPSDRFSAERTGGSVSTLTIQRTQQEDSAVYLCASSLAAGKDEQYFGPGTRLTVT.

In regard to this clone: The sample has other DNA sequences that encode this CDR3 too. In nucleotides, the CDR3 is TGTGCCAGTAGTCCGGGACAGATCTCTGGAAACACCATATATTTT. Its protein product is CASSPGQISGNTIYF. The chain is built from TRBV19 and TRBJ1-3; 7 nucleotides match TRBD1. Germline V CDR1 and CDR2: LNHDA, SQIVND (reference sequence). V shed 5 bases and J 0 bases; nucleotides not matched to a gene: 4. The CDR3 has 15 amino acids.

V and J are TRBV3-1 (or the pseudogene TRBV3-2) and TRBJ2-3, with TRBD2 matching over 9 bases. CDR3 length: 20 residues. The V gene end was trimmed by 1 base and the J gene end by 1 base; junction bases not matched to a gene: 15. CDR1 is LGHDT and CDR2 is YNNKEL in the germline V gene (reference sequence). CDR3 bases: TGTGCCAGCAGCCAAGGTTGGAATCGCGGTCTAGCGGGACGCACAGATACGCAGTATTTT. Residues: CASSQGWNRGLAGRTDTQYF.

This chain uses TRBV6-5 with TRBJ2-5; 10 bases align to TRBD1. The CDR3 has 15 residues. Losses at the gene ends were 6 bases for V and 5 bases for J; bases not matched to a gene: 9. CDR1 and CDR2 from the germline V gene are MNHEY and SVGAGI. CDR3 bases: TGTGCCAGCAGCACCCGACAGGGGGCTCGTGAGACCCAGTACTTC. Encoded protein: CASSTRQGARETQYF.

This clone was detected only a few times. The chain uses TRBV5-5 and TRBJ1-6, with D perhaps TRBD1 (6 bases). The germline CDR1 and CDR2 sequences are SGHKS and YYEKEE (reference sequence). The CDR3 covers 15 residues. V dropped 6 bases and J dropped 7 bases, with 17 bases sitting between them. CDR3 coding DNA: TGTGCCAGCAAAGGGAGCAGGACAGAGAATTCACCCCTCCACTTT. The encoded protein is CASKGSRTENSPLHF.